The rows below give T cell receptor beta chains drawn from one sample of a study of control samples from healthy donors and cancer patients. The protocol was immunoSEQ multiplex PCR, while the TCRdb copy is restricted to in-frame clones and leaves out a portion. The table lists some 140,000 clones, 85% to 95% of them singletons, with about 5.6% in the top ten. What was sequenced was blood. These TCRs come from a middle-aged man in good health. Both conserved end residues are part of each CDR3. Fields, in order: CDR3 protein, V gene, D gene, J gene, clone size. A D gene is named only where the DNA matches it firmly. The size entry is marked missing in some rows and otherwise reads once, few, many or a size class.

CDR3 protein: CASSQRGTNQPQHF; V gene: TRBV3-1/TRBV3-2; D gene: NA; J gene: TRBJ1-5; clone size: NA
CDR3 protein: CASSTRTSGGSNEQFF; V gene: TRBV7-9; D gene: TRBD2; J gene: TRBJ2-1; clone size: NA
CDR3 protein: CASSQAGANVLTF; V gene: TRBV3-1/TRBV3-2; D gene: NA; J gene: TRBJ2-6; clone size: once
CDR3 protein: CASSLGMNTEAFF; V gene: TRBV12-3/TRBV12-4; D gene: NA; J gene: TRBJ1-1; clone size: NA
CDR3 protein: CASSKGGGWTPLHF; V gene: TRBV7-9; D gene: NA; J gene: TRBJ1-6; clone size: NA
CDR3 protein: CASSVTGVVTGNTIYF; V gene: TRBV2; D gene: NA; J gene: TRBJ1-3; clone size: NA
CDR3 protein: CASITGPRTEAFF; V gene: TRBV6-5; D gene: NA; J gene: TRBJ1-1; clone size: NA
CDR3 protein: CASRTQGSTEAFF; V gene: TRBV6-5; D gene: TRBD1; J gene: TRBJ1-1; clone size: NA
CDR3 protein: CASSETGFRTDTQYF; V gene: TRBV19; D gene: NA; J gene: TRBJ2-3; clone size: once
CDR3 protein: CASSHQGAGAPLHF; V gene: TRBV3-1/TRBV3-2; D gene: TRBD1; J gene: TRBJ1-6; clone size: NA
CDR3 protein: CASSPQGSTDTQYF; V gene: TRBV18; D gene: NA; J gene: TRBJ2-3; clone size: once
CDR3 protein: CASSYGRLYGYTF; V gene: TRBV5-8; D gene: NA; J gene: TRBJ1-2; clone size: NA
CDR3 protein: CASTPGGRAEKLFF; V gene: TRBV6-5; D gene: NA; J gene: TRBJ1-4; clone size: NA
CDR3 protein: CASSIQTGNTIYF; V gene: TRBV19; D gene: NA; J gene: TRBJ1-3; clone size: NA
CDR3 protein: CASNIDGFNEKLFF; V gene: TRBV2; D gene: NA; J gene: TRBJ1-4; clone size: NA